This T cell receptor (beta chain) originates from a study of blood T cell repertoires in COVID-19. Authors' analysis steps: Reference gene primer amplification in the assay estimated nucleated cell counts. Sequencing used immunoSEQ multiplex PCR; TCRdb keeps in-frame clones, though not all of them. For V, J and clone size, that table is used; D and trimming come from the DNA. Of 350,000 or so clones in the sample, around nine tenths were seen once. The CDR3 has 17 amino acids. Participant-given clinical history determined each cohort assignment. The sample was PBMCs or T cells enriched from blood (not recorded which). The rearrangement uses TRBV21-1 and TRBJ2-3; the D call TRBD1 from the table was never checked on the DNA. TRBV21-1 is deemed a pseudogene. This TCR came from a woman in her twenties or thirties who had been exposed to COVID-19. The DNA of the CDR3 is TGTGCCAGCAGCACTGGGATTGACAGGGGGGTTGGGGATACGCAGTATTTT. The encoded protein is CASSTGIDRGVGDTQYF.